What follows are 4 T cell receptor beta chains derived from one specimen sequenced in a study of T-cell reconstitution after alpha-beta-depleted transplantation in children. The authors prepared the TCRbeta library with unique molecular identifiers. TCRdb re-called the PCR reads with MiXCR, one entry per CDR3 protein. The sample holds 120,000 or so distinct CDR3 sequences; more than 20% are singletons and the top ten take 10%. The material sequenced was PBMCs, mostly from graft donor cells, taken 180 days after TCRalphabeta/CD19-depleted stem cell transplant. The receptors originated from a male patient aged 2 to 10 who had a stem cell transplant for chronic granulomatous disease, so the T cells may come from the graft donor.

This clonotype was found many times. The V gene is TRBV28, the J gene TRBJ2-1, with unresolved D. Germline CDR1 is MDHEN and CDR2 is SYDVKM. Trimming stripped 3 bases from V and 5 bases from J, with 5 bases between. The CDR3 extends over 12 amino acids. The CDR3 DNA follows: TGTGCCAGCAGTTTGATTGACAATGAGCAGTTCTTC. Amino acids: CASSLIDNEQFF.

This chain links TRBV12-3 or TRBV12-4 with TRBJ2-2; D is perhaps TRBD2 (5 bases). This CDR3 region has 14 residues. V was trimmed by 6 bases and J by 3 bases, leaving 11 bases between them. The CDR3: CASSPRTYTGELFF. In nucleotides, the CDR3 is TGTGCCAGCAGCCCCCGGACTTACACCGGGGAGCTGTTTTTT.

There are many counts of this clonotype. Here the CDR3 DNA reads TGCAGTGCATCAGACAGACATAGCAATCAGCCCCAGCATTTT. Its translation is CSASDRHSNQPQHF. The chain employs TRBV20-1 and TRBJ1-5, with a possible D match to TRBD1 (5 bases). Germline loops: CDR1 DFQATT, CDR2 SNEGSKA (reference sequence). Trimming removed 6 bases at V and 0 bases at J, with 12 bases between. This CDR3 is 14 amino acids long.

This clonotype was counted at least ten times. The V and J genes are TRBV12-3 or TRBV12-4 and TRBJ2-7; 12 nucleotides line up with TRBD1. Losses at the gene ends were 3 bases for V and 5 bases for J; bases not matched to a gene: 5. The CDR3 extends over 15 amino acids. CDR3 nucleotide sequence: TGTGCCAGCAGTTTTGGGACAGGGGGCCTCAACGAGCAGTACTTC. Translated, it gives CASSFGTGGLNEQYF.